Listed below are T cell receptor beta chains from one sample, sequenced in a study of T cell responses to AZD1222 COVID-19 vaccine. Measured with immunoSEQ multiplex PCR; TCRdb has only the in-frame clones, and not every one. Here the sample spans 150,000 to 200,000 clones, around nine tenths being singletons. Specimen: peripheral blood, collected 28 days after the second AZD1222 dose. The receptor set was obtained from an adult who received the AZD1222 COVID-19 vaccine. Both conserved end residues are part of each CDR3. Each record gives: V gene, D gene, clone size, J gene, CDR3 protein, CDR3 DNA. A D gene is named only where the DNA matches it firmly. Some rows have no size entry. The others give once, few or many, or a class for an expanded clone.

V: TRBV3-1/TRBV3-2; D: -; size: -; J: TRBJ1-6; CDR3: CASSQFEVGALHF; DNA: TGTGCCAGCAGCCAATTTGAGGTTGGGGCCCTCCACTTT
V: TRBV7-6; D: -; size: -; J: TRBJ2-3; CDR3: CASSPNNLGADTQYF; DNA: TGTGCCAGCAGCCCGAACAATCTAGGGGCAGATACGCAGTATTTT
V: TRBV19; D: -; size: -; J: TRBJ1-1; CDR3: CASRGLTNTEAFF; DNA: TGTGCCAGTAGGGGACTTACGAACACTGAAGCTTTCTTT
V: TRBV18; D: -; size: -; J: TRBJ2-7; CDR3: CASSPTSLMTEQYF; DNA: TGTGCCAGCTCACCGACATCCTTAATGACGGAGCAGTACTTC
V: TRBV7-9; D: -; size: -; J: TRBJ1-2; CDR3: CASSFDPDLYGYTF; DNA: TGTGCCAGCAGCTTCGATCCAGACCTTTATGGCTACACCTTC
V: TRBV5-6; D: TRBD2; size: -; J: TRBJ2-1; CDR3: CASKPVVAGDEQFF; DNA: TGTGCCAGCAAGCCCGTCGTCGCGGGGGACGAGCAGTTCTTC
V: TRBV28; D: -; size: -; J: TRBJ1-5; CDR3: CASKVRNQPQHF; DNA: TGTGCCAGCAAGGTGCGCAATCAGCCCCAGCATTTT
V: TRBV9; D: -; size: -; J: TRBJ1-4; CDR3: CASSPSNRPTNEKLFF; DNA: TGTGCCAGCAGCCCATCTAACCGCCCAACTAATGAAAAACTGTTTTTT
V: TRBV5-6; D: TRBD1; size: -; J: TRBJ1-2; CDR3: CASSLVVGGPYGYTF; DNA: TGTGCCAGCAGCTTGGTTGTAGGGGGCCCCTATGGCTACACCTTC
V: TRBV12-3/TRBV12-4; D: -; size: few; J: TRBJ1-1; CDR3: CASRGSRPEAFF; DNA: TGTGCCAGCAGGGGAAGTCGGCCTGAAGCTTTCTTT
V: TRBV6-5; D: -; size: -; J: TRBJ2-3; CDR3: CASSPQRVAQYF; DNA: TGTGCCAGCAGCCCCCAGCGTGTAGCTCAGTATTTT
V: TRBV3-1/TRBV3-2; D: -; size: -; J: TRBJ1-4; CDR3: CASSRAHATNEKLFF; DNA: TGTGCCAGCAGCAGGGCGCATGCAACTAATGAAAAACTGTTTTTT
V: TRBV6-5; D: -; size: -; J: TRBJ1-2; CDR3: CASSSLRRSNYGYTF; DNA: TGTGCCAGCAGTTCTCTCCGGCGTTCTAACTATGGCTACACCTTC
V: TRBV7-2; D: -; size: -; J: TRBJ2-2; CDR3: CASSPQTAANTGELFF; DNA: TGTGCCAGCAGCCCGCAGACAGCCGCGAACACCGGGGAGCTGTTTTTT
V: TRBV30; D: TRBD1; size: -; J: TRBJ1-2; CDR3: CAWSDRGTVLSGPMGYTF; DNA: TGTGCCTGGAGTGATCGCGGGACAGTTCTTTCGGGGCCTATGGGCTACACCTTC
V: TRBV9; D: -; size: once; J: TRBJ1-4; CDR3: CASSPDVQGGNEKLFF; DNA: TGTGCCAGCAGCCCCGACGTGCAGGGTGGAAATGAAAAACTGTTTTTT
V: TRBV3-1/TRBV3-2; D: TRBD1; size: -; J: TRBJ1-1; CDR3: CASSHSGGNTEAFF; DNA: TGTGCCAGCAGCCACTCAGGGGGGAACACTGAAGCTTTCTTT
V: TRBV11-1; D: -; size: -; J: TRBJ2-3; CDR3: CASSLETPGGDTQYF; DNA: TGTGCCAGCAGCTTAGAGACCCCTGGGGGCGATACGCAGTATTTT
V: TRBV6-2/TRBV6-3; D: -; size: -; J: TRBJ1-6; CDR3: CASSYQGTQNSPLHF; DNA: TGTGCCAGCAGTTACCAGGGAACTCAAAATTCACCCCTCCACTTT
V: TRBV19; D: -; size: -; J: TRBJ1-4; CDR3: CASSRAGSTNEKLFF; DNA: TGTGCCAGTAGTCGAGCGGGGTCTACTAATGAAAAACTGTTTTTT
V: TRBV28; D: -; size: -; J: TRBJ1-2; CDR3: CASSKLSSTNYGYTF; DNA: TGTGCCAGCAGTAAACTCTCCTCCACTAACTATGGCTACACCTTC
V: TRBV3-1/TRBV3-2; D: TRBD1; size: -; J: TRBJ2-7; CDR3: CASSNRGEQYF; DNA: TGTGCCAGCAGCAACAGGGGTGAGCAGTACTTC
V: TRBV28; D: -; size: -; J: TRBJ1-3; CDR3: CASSSPSGNTIYF; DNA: TGTGCCAGCAGTTCGCCCTCTGGAAACACCATATATTTT
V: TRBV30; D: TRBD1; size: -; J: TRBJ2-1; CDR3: CAWSRGRGMNEQFF; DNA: TGTGCCTGGAGTAGGGGCAGGGGGATGAATGAGCAGTTCTTC
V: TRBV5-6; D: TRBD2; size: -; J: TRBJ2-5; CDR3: CASSWGLGGVQETQYF; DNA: TGTGCCAGCAGCTGGGGTCTTGGGGGGGTCCAAGAGACCCAGTACTTC
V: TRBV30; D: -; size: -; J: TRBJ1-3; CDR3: CAWSVRGGSSGNTIYF; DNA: TGTGCCTGGAGTGTACGGGGCGGCTCCTCTGGAAACACCATATATTTT
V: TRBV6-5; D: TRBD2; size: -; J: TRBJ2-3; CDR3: CASSYSLAGGPDTQYF; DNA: TGTGCCAGCAGTTACTCACTAGCGGGGGGGCCCGATACGCAGTATTTT
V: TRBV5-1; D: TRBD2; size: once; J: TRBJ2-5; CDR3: CASSPLDGGTGETQYF; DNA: TGCGCCAGCAGCCCCCTAGACGGGGGGACTGGGGAGACCCAGTACTTC
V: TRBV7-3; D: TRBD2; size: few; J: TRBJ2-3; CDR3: CASSPIAGATDTQYF; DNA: TGTGCCAGCAGCCCAATAGCGGGGGCGACAGATACGCAGTATTTT
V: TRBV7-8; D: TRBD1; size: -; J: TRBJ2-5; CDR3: CASSLVTGLGETQYF; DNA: TGTGCCAGCAGCTTAGTGACAGGGTTAGGAGAGACCCAGTACTTC
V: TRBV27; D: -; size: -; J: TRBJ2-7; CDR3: CASSFAVGEGEQYF; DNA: TGTGCCAGCAGTTTCGCGGTAGGAGAGGGGGAGCAGTACTTC
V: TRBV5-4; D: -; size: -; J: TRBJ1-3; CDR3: CASSLALGSSGNTIYF; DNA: TGTGCCAGCAGCTTGGCCTTAGGGTCTTCTGGAAACACCATATATTTT
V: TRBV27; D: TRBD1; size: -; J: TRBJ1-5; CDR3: CASKVTEDRLNQPQHF; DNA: TGTGCCAGCAAGGTAACTGAGGACAGGTTAAATCAGCCCCAGCATTTT
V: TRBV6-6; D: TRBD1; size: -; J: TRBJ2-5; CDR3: CASSYGQGQETQYF; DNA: TGTGCCAGCAGTTACGGACAGGGGCAGGAGACCCAGTACTTC
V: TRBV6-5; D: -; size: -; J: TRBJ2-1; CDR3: CASSYRRRSSYNEQFF; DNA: TGTGCCAGCAGTTACAGGAGGCGGAGCTCCTACAATGAGCAGTTCTTC
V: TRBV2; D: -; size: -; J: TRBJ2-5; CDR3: CASSGTGALQETQYF; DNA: TGTGCCAGCAGTGGAACGGGGGCCCTCCAAGAGACCCAGTACTTC
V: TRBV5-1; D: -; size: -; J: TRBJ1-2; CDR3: CASSLDTSGKSNYGYTF; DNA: TGCGCCAGCAGCTTGGACACCTCCGGGAAGTCTAACTATGGCTACACCTTC
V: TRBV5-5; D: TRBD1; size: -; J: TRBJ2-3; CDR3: CASSFSPGQGAGTDTQYF; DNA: TGTGCCAGCAGCTTCTCCCCTGGGCAGGGGGCGGGTACAGATACGCAGTATTTT
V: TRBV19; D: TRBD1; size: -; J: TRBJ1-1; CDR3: CASSPRQGPMNTEAFF; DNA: TGTGCCAGTAGTCCCCGACAGGGACCAATGAACACTGAAGCTTTCTTT
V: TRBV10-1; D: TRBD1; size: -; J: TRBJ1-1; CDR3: CASSDSIPGGTGFGTEAFF; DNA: TGCGCCAGCAGTGACTCCATCCCCGGGGGGACAGGGTTCGGCACTGAAGCTTTCTTT
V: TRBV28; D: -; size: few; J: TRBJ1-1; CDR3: CASSLTTEAFF; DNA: TGTGCCAGCAGCCTTACCACTGAAGCTTTCTTT
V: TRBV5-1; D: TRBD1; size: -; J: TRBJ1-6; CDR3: CASSWGTGHNNSPLHF; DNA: TGCGCCAGCAGCTGGGGGACAGGGCATAATAATTCACCCCTCCACTTT
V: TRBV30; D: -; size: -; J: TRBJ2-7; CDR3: CAWNRGSNAYEQYF; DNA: TGTGCCTGGAATCGGGGCTCCAACGCCTACGAGCAGTACTTC
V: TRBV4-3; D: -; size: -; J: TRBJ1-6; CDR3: CASSQEAGDHSPLHF; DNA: TGCGCCAGCAGCCAAGAAGCAGGAGACCATTCACCCCTCCACTTT
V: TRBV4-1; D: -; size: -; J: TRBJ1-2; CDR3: CASSQDVTLQEGYGYTF; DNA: TGCGCCAGCAGCCAAGATGTGACACTTCAAGAAGGCTATGGCTACACCTTC
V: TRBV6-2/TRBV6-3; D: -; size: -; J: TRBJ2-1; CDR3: CASSQVGNEQFF; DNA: TGTGCCAGCAGCCAGGTCGGCAATGAGCAGTTCTTC
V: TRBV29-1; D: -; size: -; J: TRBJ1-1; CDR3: CSVEDSPLSSEAFF; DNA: TGCAGCGTTGAAGATAGTCCCTTATCGTCCGAAGCTTTCTTT